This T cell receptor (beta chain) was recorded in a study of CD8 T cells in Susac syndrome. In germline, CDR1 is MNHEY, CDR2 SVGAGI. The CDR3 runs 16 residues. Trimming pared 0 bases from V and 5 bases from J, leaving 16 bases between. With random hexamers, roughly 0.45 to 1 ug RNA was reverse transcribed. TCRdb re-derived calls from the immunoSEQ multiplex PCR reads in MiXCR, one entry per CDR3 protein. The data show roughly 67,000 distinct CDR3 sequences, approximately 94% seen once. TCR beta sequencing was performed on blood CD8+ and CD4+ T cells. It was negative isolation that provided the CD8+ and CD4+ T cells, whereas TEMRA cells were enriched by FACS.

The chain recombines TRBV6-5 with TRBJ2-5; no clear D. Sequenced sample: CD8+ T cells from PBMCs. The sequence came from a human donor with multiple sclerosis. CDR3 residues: CASSYSISNLRETQYF. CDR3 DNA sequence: TGTGCCAGCAGTTACTCGATATCAAACCTGAGGGAGACCCAGTACTTC.